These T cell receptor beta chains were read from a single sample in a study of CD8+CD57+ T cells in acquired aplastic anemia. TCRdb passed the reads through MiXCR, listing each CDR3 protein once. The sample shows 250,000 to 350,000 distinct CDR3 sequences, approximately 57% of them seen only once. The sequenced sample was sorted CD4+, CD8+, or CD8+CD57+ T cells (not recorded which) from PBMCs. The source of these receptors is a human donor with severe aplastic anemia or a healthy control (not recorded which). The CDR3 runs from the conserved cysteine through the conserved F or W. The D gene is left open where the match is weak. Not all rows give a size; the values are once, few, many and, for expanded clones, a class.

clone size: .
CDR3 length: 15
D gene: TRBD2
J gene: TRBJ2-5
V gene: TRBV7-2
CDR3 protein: CASIPGGGYQETQYF
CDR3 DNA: TGTGCCAGCATCCCTGGCGGGGGGTACCAAGAGACCCAGTACTTC

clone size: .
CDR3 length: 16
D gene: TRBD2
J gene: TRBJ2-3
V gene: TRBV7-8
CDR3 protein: CASSGRGGGLTDTQYF
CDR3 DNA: TGTGCCAGCAGCGGCCGGGGGGGGGGCCTCACAGATACGCAGTATTTT

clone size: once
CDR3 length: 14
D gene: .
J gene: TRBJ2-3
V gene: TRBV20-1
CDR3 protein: CSASEGFPTDTQYF
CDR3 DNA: TGCAGTGCCTCAGAGGGGTTCCCCACAGATACGCAGTATTTT

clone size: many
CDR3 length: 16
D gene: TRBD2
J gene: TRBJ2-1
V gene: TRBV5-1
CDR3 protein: CASSLDVGGFYNEQFF
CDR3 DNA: TGCGCCAGCAGCTTGGATGTCGGGGGGTTTTACAATGAGCAGTTCTTC

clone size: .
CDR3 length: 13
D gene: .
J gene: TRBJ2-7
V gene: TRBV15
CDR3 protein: CATSRDSSYEQYF
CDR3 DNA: TGTGCCACCAGCAGAGATTCCTCCTACGAGCAGTACTTC

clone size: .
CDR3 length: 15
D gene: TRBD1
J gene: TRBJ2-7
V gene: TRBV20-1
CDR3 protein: CSASATGTGSYEQYF
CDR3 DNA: TGCAGTGCTTCGGCCACCGGGACAGGGTCCTACGAGCAGTACTTC

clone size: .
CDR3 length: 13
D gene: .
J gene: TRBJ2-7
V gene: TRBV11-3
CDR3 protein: CASSSRVGDEQYF
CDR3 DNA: TGTGCCAGCAGCTCCCGGGTGGGGGACGAGCAGTACTTC

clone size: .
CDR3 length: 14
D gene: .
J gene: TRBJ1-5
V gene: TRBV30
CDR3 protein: CAWSHGGGVQPQHF
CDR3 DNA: TGTGCCTGGTCGCACGGTGGAGGGGTCCAGCCCCAGCATTTT

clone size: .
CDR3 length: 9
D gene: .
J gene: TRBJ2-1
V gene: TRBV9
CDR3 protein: CASGIHQFF
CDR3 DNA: TGTGCCAGCGGGATTCATCAGTTCTTC

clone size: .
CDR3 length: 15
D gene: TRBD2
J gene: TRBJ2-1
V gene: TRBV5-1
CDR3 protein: CASGKAGGNHNEQFF
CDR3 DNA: TGCGCCAGCGGCAAAGCGGGGGGGAACCACAATGAGCAGTTCTTC

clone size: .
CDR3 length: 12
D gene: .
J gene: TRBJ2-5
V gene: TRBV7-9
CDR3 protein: CASSWSTETQYF
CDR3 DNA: TGTGCCAGCAGCTGGAGTACGGAGACCCAGTACTTC

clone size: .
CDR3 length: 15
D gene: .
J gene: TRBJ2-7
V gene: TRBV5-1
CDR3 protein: CASSAGGGGLYEQYF
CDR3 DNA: TGCGCCAGCAGCGCCGGGGGAGGGGGACTCTACGAGCAGTACTTC

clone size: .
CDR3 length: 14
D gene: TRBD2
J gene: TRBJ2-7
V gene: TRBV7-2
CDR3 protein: CASSLVAGGNEQYF
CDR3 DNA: TGTGCCAGCAGCTTAGTGGCGGGGGGTAACGAGCAGTACTTC

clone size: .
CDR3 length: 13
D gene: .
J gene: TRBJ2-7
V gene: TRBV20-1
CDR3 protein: CSANLQGYYEQYF
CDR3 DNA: TGCAGTGCTAATTTACAGGGTTATTACGAGCAGTACTTC

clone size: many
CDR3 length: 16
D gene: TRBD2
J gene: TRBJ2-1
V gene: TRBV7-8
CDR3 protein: CASSLVRGTSYNEQFF
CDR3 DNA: TGTGCCAGCAGCTTAGTGCGGGGGACCTCCTACAATGAGCAGTTCTTC

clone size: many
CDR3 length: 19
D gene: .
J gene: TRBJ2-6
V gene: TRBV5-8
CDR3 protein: CASSLGRGTEGSGANVLTF
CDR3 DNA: TGTGCCAGCAGCTTGGGGCGCGGGACGGAAGGCTCTGGGGCCAACGTCCTGACTTTC

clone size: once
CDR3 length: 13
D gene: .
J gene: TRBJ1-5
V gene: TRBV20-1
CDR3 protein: CSASGQSNQPQHF
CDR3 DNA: TGCAGTGCTAGTGGACAGAGCAATCAGCCCCAGCATTTT

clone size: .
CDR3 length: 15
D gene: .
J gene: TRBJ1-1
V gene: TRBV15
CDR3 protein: CATSRDQRGNTEAFF
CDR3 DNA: TGTGCCACCAGCAGAGATCAAAGGGGGAACACTGAAGCTTTCTTT

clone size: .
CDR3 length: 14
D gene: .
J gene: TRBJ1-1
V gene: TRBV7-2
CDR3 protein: CASSLALVRAEAFF
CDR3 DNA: TGTGCCAGCAGCTTAGCGTTGGTCAGGGCTGAAGCTTTCTTT

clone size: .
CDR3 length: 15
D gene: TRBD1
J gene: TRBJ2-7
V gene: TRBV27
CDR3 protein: CASSQDRGAYNEQYF
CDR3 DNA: TGTGCCAGCAGCCAAGACAGGGGGGCATACAATGAGCAGTACTTC

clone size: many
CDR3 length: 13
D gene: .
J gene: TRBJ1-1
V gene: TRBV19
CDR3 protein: CASTRTENTEAFF
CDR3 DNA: TGTGCCAGTACGCGGACAGAGAACACTGAAGCTTTCTTT

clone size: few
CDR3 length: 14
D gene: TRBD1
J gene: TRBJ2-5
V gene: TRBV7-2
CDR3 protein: CASSRQGTRVAQYF
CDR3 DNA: TGTGCCAGCAGCCGACAGGGTACAAGAGTGGCCCAGTACTTC

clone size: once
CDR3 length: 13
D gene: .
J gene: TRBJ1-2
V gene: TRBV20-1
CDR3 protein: CSATGTSSGGYTF
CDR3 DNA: TGCAGTGCTACAGGGACATCCTCGGGCGGCTACACCTTC

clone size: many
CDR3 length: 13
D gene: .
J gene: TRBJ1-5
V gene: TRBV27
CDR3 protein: CASSLLTNQPQHF
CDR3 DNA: TGTGCCAGCAGTTTATTGACCAATCAGCCCCAGCATTTT

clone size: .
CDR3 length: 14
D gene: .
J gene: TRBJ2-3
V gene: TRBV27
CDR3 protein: CASSLVGVGDTQYF
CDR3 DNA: TGTGCCAGCAGTTTAGTAGGGGTCGGAGATACGCAGTATTTT

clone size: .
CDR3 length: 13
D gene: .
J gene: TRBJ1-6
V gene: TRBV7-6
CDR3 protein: CASSLSFASPLHF
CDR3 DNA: TGTGCCAGCAGCTTATCGTTCGCTTCACCCCTCCACTTT

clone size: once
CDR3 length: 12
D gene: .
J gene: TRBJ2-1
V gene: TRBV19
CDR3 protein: CASGGFKWEQFF
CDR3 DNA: TGTGCCAGCGGAGGGTTCAAGTGGGAGCAGTTCTTC